The rows below give T cell receptor beta chains drawn from one sample of a study of memory CD4+ T cells and cytomegalovirus serostatus. Generated by immunoSEQ multiplex PCR, the TCRdb table keeps only in-frame clones and is missing some. The table records 35,000 to 55,000 clones, around 76% of them present only once. The sequenced sample was memory CD4+ T cells from blood. Source of these receptors: an adult in good health and CMV-seronegative. Both conserved end residues are trimmed from each CDR3. Some rows have no size entry. The others give once, few or many, or a class for an expanded clone.

J,size,V,CDR3
TRBJ2-3,NA,TRBV4-2,ASSQDLSYTDTQY
TRBJ1-2,NA,TRBV7-9,ASSLDRAEAGYT
TRBJ1-6,NA,TRBV13,ASSFRRDRTNSPLH
TRBJ2-7,NA,TRBV5-1,ASSLGGTMNEQY
TRBJ1-4,NA,TRBV5-4,ASSRPGTDNEKLF
TRBJ2-7,NA,TRBV11-3,ASSLDRQGMEEQY
TRBJ1-2,once,TRBV6-6,ASRTDRDYGYT
TRBJ2-7,NA,TRBV28,ASSLGGGSYEQY
TRBJ2-5,NA,TRBV29-1,SVADRVVQETQY
TRBJ2-6,NA,TRBV19,ASTDRAGANVLT
TRBJ1-5,NA,TRBV6-1,ASSEAGDEPQH
TRBJ2-7,NA,TRBV2,ASRKGQLPTYEQY
TRBJ1-1,NA,TRBV11-3,ASSPELGTEAF
TRBJ1-3,NA,TRBV28,ASTTEGGRNTIY
TRBJ2-7,NA,TRBV6-1,ASSEVGQGFYEQY
TRBJ1-2,NA,TRBV29-1,SVMVGPNGYT
TRBJ1-6,NA,TRBV28,ASNTLTGDNSPLH
TRBJ1-6,NA,TRBV11-2,ASSLGRGGLFAPLH
TRBJ1-2,NA,TRBV5-1,ASSLVPNYGYT
TRBJ1-4,NA,TRBV25-1,ASSERTGWNEKLF
TRBJ2-4,NA,TRBV4-1,ASSQDLAGALAKNIQY
TRBJ2-7,NA,TRBV4-1,ASSQGTVGYEQY
TRBJ2-5,NA,TRBV2,ASSGGLAGKETQY
TRBJ2-2,few,TRBV11-2,ASSLLLGYTGELF
TRBJ2-1,once,TRBV7-3,ASSLILEGEQF
TRBJ2-2,medium-sized,TRBV7-9,ASSLGVTSEAGELF
TRBJ1-4,NA,TRBV15,ATSRDLGSSEKLF
TRBJ1-1,NA,TRBV25-1,ASGKKGATEAF
TRBJ1-1,NA,TRBV7-2,ASSLLGGENTEAF
TRBJ1-4,NA,TRBV30,AWQFRGRANEKLF
TRBJ1-1,NA,TRBV11-3,ATSTDGPNTEAF
TRBJ1-6,NA,TRBV18,ASSPGDSYNSPLH
TRBJ2-7,NA,TRBV18,ASSPASREQY
TRBJ2-3,NA,TRBV5-1,ASSVNSGGASDTQY
TRBJ1-1,NA,TRBV19,ASSNSRGGTNTEAF
TRBJ1-5,NA,TRBV28,ASSLGRGFGNQPQH
TRBJ2-2,NA,TRBV9,ASSLSGELF
TRBJ1-5,NA,TRBV27,ASRDSRNQPQH
TRBJ1-2,few,TRBV7-2,ASSLASSGLYGYT
TRBJ2-7,NA,TRBV5-6,ASSFPDLPEQY
TRBJ2-7,NA,TRBV28,ASSQLRASSYEQY
TRBJ2-5,once,TRBV5-1,ASRWGQSQMRAYETQY
TRBJ1-3,NA,TRBV7-2,ASSFRGAGNTIY
TRBJ1-2,NA,TRBV6-6,ASRNRDRGRGYT
TRBJ2-3,NA,TRBV15,ATSRPGPRGGTQY
TRBJ1-5,NA,TRBV28,ASSLYGLRGNQPQH
TRBJ1-1,NA,TRBV28,ASSLRGLRNTEAF
TRBJ2-7,NA,TRBV6-1,ASRTGGTYEQY
TRBJ2-2,NA,TRBV5-1,ASSLGRLNTGELF
TRBJ1-1,medium-sized,TRBV9,ASSVDHRAHTEAF
TRBJ1-1,NA,TRBV28,ASSLSRLGPSEAF
TRBJ2-7,NA,TRBV5-6,ASSFSHEQY
TRBJ1-2,NA,TRBV7-9,ASTPQGAGGYGYT
TRBJ1-6,NA,TRBV19,ASSIAPGQGYSPLH
TRBJ1-1,NA,TRBV5-6,ASSSTGIRTEAF